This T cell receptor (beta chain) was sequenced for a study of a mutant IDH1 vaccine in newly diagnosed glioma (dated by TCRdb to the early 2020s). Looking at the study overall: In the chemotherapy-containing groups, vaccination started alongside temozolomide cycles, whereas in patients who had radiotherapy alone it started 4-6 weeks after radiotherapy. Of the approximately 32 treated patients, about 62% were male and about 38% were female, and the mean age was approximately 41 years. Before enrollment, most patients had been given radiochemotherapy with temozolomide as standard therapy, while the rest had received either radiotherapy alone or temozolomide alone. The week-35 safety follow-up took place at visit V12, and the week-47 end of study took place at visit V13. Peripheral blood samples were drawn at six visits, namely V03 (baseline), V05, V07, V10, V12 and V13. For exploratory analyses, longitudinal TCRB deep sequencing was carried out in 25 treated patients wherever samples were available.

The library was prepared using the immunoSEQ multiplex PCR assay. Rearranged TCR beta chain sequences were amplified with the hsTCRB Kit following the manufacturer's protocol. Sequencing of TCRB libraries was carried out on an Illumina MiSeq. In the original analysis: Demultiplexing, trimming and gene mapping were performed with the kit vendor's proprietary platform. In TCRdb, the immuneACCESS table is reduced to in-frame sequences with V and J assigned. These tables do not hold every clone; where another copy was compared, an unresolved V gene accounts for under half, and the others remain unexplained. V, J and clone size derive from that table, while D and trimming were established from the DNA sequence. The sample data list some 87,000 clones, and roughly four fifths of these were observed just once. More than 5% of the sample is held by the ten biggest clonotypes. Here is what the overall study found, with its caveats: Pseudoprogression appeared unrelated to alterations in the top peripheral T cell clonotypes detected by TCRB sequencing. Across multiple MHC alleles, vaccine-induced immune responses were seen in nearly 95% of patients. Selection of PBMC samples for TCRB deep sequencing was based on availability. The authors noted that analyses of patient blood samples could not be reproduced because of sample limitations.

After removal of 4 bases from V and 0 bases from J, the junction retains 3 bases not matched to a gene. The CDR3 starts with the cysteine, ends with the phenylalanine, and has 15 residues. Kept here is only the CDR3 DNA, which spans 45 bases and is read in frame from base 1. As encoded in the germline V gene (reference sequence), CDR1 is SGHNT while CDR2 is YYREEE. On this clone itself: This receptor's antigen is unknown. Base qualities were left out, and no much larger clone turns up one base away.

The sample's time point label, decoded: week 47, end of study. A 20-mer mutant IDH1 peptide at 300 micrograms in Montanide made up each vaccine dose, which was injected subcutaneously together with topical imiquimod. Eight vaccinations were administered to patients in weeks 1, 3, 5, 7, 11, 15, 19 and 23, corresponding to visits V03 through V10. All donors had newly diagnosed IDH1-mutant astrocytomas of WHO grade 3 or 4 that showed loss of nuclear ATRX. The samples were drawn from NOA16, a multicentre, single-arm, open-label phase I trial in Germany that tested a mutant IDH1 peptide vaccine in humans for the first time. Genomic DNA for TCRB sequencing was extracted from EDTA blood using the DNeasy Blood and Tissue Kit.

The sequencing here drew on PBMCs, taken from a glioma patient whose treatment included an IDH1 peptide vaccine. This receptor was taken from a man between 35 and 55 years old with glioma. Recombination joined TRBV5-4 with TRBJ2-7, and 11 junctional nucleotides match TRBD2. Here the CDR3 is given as CASSPGLADSYEQYF. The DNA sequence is TGTGCCAGCAGCCCGGGACTAGCGGACTCCTACGAGCAGTACTTC.